The present entry profiles one T cell receptor (beta chain) with its context. The antigen remains undetermined. The data originate from a study of CD8 T cells in Susac syndrome. Random hexamers primed reverse transcription of roughly 0.45 to 1 ug RNA. Across 54 Vbeta and 13 Jbeta, TCR beta CDR3 was amplified with immunoSEQ multiplex PCR. TCRdb ran MiXCR on the immunoSEQ multiplex PCR reads and lists one entry per CDR3 protein. Of about 280,000 distinct CDR3 sequences in the sample, roughly 85% were seen once. General study results and limits: The TCR sequencing and HLA analysis in the study involved a relatively small number of individuals, as the study acknowledged.

CD8+ and CD4+ blood T cells underwent TCR beta sequencing. TEMRA cells were FACS-enriched, unlike CD8+ and CD4+ T cells, which were negatively isolated. V was cut by 4 bases and J by 5 bases, with 12 bases left in between. Germline V CDR1 and CDR2: SGHAT, FQDESV (reference sequence). CDR3 length: 14 amino acids. The chain links TRBV11-1 to TRBJ2-1; tentatively, D is TRBD1 (6 bases). The sequenced sample was CD8+ T cells from PBMCs. This TCR derives from a human donor with multiple sclerosis. As DNA, the CDR3 is TGTGCCAGCAGCTCGGACAGAGAGGACAATGAGCAGTTCTTC. This sequence encodes CASSSDREDNEQFF.